The next 12 T cell receptor beta chains were all read from a single sample in a study of blood T cell repertoires in COVID-19. The data were produced by immunoSEQ multiplex PCR, yet TCRdb's version contains in-frame clones alone and is incomplete. The repertoire holds about 80,000 clones, with roughly 85% as singletons. The sample consisted of peripheral blood. The receptors here all came from a man aged 50-60 years with COVID-19, enrolled during active disease.

The chain recombines TRBV6-5 with TRBJ2-7; 11 nucleotides agree with TRBD2. Germline V CDR1 and CDR2: MNHEY, SVGAGI. J lost 0 bases, V lost 6 bases, and 4 bases had no gene match. This CDR3 has 15 residues. The DNA of the CDR3 is TGTGCCAGCAGGCGGGGACTAGCGGCCTCCTACGAGCAGTACTTC. As protein: CASRRGLAASYEQYF.

The chain combines TRBV12-3 or TRBV12-4 with TRBJ2-3; weak D call: TRBD2 (5 bases). This CDR3 contains 13 residues. Trimming left V 6 bases short and J 5 bases short, with 12 bases between. CDR3 DNA: TGTGCCAGCAGCCCCCGAGAGGGAGATACGCAGTATTTT. Translating gives CASSPREGDTQYF.

A single count supports this clone. This chain links TRBV19 with TRBJ2-3, with D possibly TRBD2 on 5 matching bases. The CDR3 has 15 amino acids. Germline V CDR1 and CDR2: LNHDA, SQIVND (reference sequence). V was shortened by 4 bases and J by 1 base, with 12 bases between the two germline ends. The CDR3 nucleotides read TGTGCCAGTAGTAAAGTGGGAGCCGGCACAGATACGCAGTATTTT. Amino acid sequence: CASSKVGAGTDTQYF.

This chain joins TRBV6-6 and TRBJ2-7, with a weak D call TRBD2 (7 bases). The CDR3 sequence is 13 residues long. Trimming took 6 bases from V and 3 from J, leaving 12 bases between them. The germline V gene encodes CDR1 MNHNY and CDR2 SVGAGI (reference sequence). The CDR3 here is CASRGGADYEQYF. Written as DNA, the CDR3 is TGTGCCAGCAGGGGGGGGGCAGACTACGAGCAGTACTTC.

The rearrangement uses TRBV24-1 and TRBJ2-1; D is unclear. Germline CDR1 and CDR2: KGHDR and SFDVKD. V gave up 4 bases and J gave up 10 bases, with 10 bases separating them. The CDR3 extends over 12 amino acids. As DNA, the CDR3 is TGTGCCACCAGTGACTCCTTGCGGGAGCAGTTCTTC. Translating it yields CATSDSLREQFF.

CDR3 protein: CASSLAPSGENIQYF. CDR3 DNA sequence: TGTGCCAGCAGCTTGGCGCCGAGCGGGGAAAACATTCAGTACTTC. The rearrangement joins TRBV5-4 to TRBJ2-4; 7 bases line up with TRBD2. With V trimmed by 0 bases and J by 5 bases, 5 bases remained unmatched. This CDR3 contains 15 residues. Germline CDR1 SGHNT, CDR2 YYREEE (reference sequence).

This clone was detected a few times. The V call is TRBV6-2 or TRBV6-3, the J call TRBJ2-1; 12 nucleotides align to TRBD2. V shed 5 bases and J 8 bases; nucleotides not matched to a gene: 7. This CDR3 has 15 residues. Germline CDR1 is MNHEY and CDR2 is SVGEGT. CDR3: CASSPTSGSVDEQFF. The CDR3 DNA reads as TGTGCCAGCAGTCCGACTAGCGGGAGTGTGGATGAGCAGTTCTTC.

This chain links TRBV25-1 with TRBJ2-7; maybe TRBD2 (5 bases). Germline values: CDR1 MGHDK, CDR2 SYGVNS. The V end was cut by 4 bases, the J end by 3 bases, with 10 bases between. The CDR3 is 13 amino acids. CDR3 nucleotides: TGTGCCAGCAGTGGTAGCGTGGTCTACGAGCAGTACTTC. Translating it yields CASSGSVVYEQYF.

This clone came up a few times. The rearrangement joins TRBV9 to TRBJ1-2, with 9 bases matching TRBD1. Trimming at V came to 4 bases and at J to 0 bases, leaving 4 bases not matched to a gene. The V gene's germline CDR1 is SGDLS and CDR2 YYNGEE. This CDR3 has 15 residues. This chain's CDR3 is CASSLGQGTNYGYTF. The CDR3 region has the DNA TGTGCCAGCAGCTTAGGACAGGGGACTAACTATGGCTACACCTTC.

The V and J genes are TRBV2 and TRBJ1-1, with a possible D match to TRBD1 (5 bases). The length of the CDR3 is 15 residues. CDR1 and CDR2 from the germline V gene are SNHLY and FYNNEI. Trimming left V 4 bases short and J 5 bases short, with 17 bases between. The CDR3, as DNA: TGTGCCAGCAGTGGAATCAGGGTCGGAGGGACTGAAGCTTTCTTT. Amino acids: CASSGIRVGGTEAFF.

The rearrangement joins TRBV2 to TRBJ2-5, with D perhaps matching TRBD1 (5 bases). CDR3 length equals 13 residues. V lost 5 bases, J lost 5 bases, and 12 bases lay in between. Germline V CDR1 and CDR2: SNHLY, FYNNEI. The CDR3 DNA is TGTGCCAGCAGTCTGGGGCCGACGGAGACCCAGTACTTC. Translated: CASSLGPTETQYF.

V and J are TRBV5-6 and TRBJ1-5, with 7 bases aligning to TRBD1. Germline lookup yields CDR1 SGHDT and CDR2 YYEEEE. The CDR3 runs 15 residues. V was clipped by 2 bases and J by 3 bases; unmatched bases: 5. Here the CDR3 reads CASSFGQAFNQPQHF. The DNA for the CDR3 is TGTGCCAGCAGCTTCGGACAGGCCTTCAATCAGCCCCAGCATTTT.